This T cell receptor (beta chain) was observed in a study of blood T cells in healthy people across ages. Study-wide findings and caveats: Naive T cell percentage showed a strong correlation with TCR beta diversity.

In regard to this clonotype: As yet, its antigen is unknown.

Germline V lookup: CDR1 MNHEY, CDR2 SMNVEV (reference sequence). The V end lost 3 bases, the J end lost 6 bases, and 13 bases lay between the germline ends. CDR3 length equals 14 residues. Primers used in a second PCR of roughly 6 to 11 cycles were a sample-barcoded 5' primer and a J-beta primer mix. TCRdb re-called the 5' RACE reads with MiXCR, one entry per CDR3 protein. The sample records around 1,800,000 distinct CDR3 sequences, approximately 39% being singletons. The chain is built from TRBV27 and TRBJ2-3, with unresolved D. What was sequenced was blood. The clonotype comes from a human donor in good health. The CDR3 region has the DNA TGTGCCAGCAGTTTGATAAGCGCTGGGGATACGCAGTATTTT. Its protein is CASSLISAGDTQYF.